These 25 T cell receptor beta chains came from one sample sequenced in a study of brain metastases from non-small cell lung cancer. This table comes from immunoSEQ multiplex PCR, and its TCRdb copy is limited to in-frame clones, with some not included. The sample has some 2,000 clones, around four fifths seen once. The sample consisted of tumor-adjacent normal tissue. Every receptor here comes from a donor aged 40 or older with non-small cell lung cancer.

This rearrangement joins TRBV27 to TRBJ1-2; 8 bases agree with TRBD1. CDR3 length: 15 residues. V trimming: 6 bases; J trimming: 3 bases; junction bases outside the gene matches: 9. The germline V gene encodes CDR1 MNHEY and CDR2 SMNVEV (reference sequence). CDR3 nucleotide sequence: TGTGCCAGCAGAACCCGAACAGGGGGAGACTATGGCTACACCTTC. It translates to CASRTRTGGDYGYTF.

This clone occurred a few times. The chain recombines TRBV28 with TRBJ2-5; tentative D call: TRBD1 (6 bases). The CDR3 spans 17 residues. In germline, CDR1 is MDHEN, CDR2 SYDVKM. V was clipped by 0 bases and J by 1 base, with 15 bases between them. CDR3 region: CASSLWTSGVGQETQYF. The DNA of the CDR3 is TGTGCCAGCAGTTTATGGACGTCAGGGGTTGGCCAAGAGACCCAGTACTTC. Supplemented by reference TRBV28 and TRBJ2-5, the full variable domain reads DVKVTQSSRYLVKRTGEKVFLECVQDMDHENMFWYRQDPGLGLRLIYFSYDVKMKEKGDIPEGYSVSREKKERFSLILESASTNQTSMYLCASSLWTSGVGQETQYFGPGTRLLVL.

This chain joins TRBV29-1 and TRBJ2-5; the D is unclear. Trimming left V 5 bases short and J 5 bases short, with 9 bases between. Germline values: CDR1 SQVTM, CDR2 ANQGSEA. The length of the CDR3 is 11 residues. The CDR3 DNA sequence: TGCAGCGTTAAGGCTGGTGAGACCCAGTACTTC. Translation gives CSVKAGETQYF.

V and J are TRBV4-2 and TRBJ1-1; TRBD1 matches 9 bases. With V trimmed by 4 bases and J by 4 bases, 22 bases remained unmatched. CDR3 length: 20 residues. Germline loops: CDR1 LGHNA, CDR2 YNFKEQ. CDR3 protein: CASSRDPVPSITGGLTEAFF. As DNA, the CDR3 is TGTGCCAGCAGCCGAGACCCCGTGCCTTCAATTACAGGGGGCCTCACTGAAGCTTTCTTT.

This clone was detected only once. The chain combines TRBV7-2 with TRBJ1-5; D not resolved. V gave up 5 bases and J gave up 6 bases, with 17 bases separating them. This CDR3 has 15 amino acids. Germline assignment: CDR1 SGHTA and CDR2 FQGNSA. The CDR3 is CASSPLIGLGQPQHF. DNA for the CDR3: TGTGCCAGCAGCCCCTTGATAGGGTTGGGTCAGCCCCAGCATTTT. Filled out from reference TRBV7-2 and TRBJ1-5, the complete variable domain reads GAGVSQSPSNKVTEKGKDVELRCDPISGHTALYWYRQSLGQGLEFLIYFQGNSAPDKSGLPSDRFSAERTGGSVSTLTIQRTQQEDSAVYLCASSPLIGLGQPQHFGDGTRLSIL.

The gene calls are TRBV5-8 and TRBJ1-5; D might be TRBD1 (5 bases). The germline V gene has CDR1 SGHTS and CDR2 YDEGEE. This CDR3 region has 18 residues. Trimming shortened V by 1 base and J by 1 base, and 18 bases separated the two germline ends. As DNA, the CDR3 is TGTGCCAGCAGCTTGTATAGAATTGCGTGGGGGAGCAATCAGCCCCAGCATTTT. Translation gives CASSLYRIAWGSNQPQHF.

The chain employs TRBV6-5 and TRBJ1-5; no definite D call. Germline CDR1 MNHEY, CDR2 SVGAGI. The CDR3 extends over 13 amino acids. Trimming took 6 bases from V and 2 from J, leaving 8 bases between them. CDR3: CASRKRGNQPQHF. The CDR3 bases are TGTGCCAGCAGGAAACGGGGCAATCAGCCCCAGCATTTT.

This clone was observed a single time. DNA for the CDR3: TGTGCCAGTAGTGTCATAGCGGGAGTCTACAATGAGCAGTTCTTC. Its translation is CASSVIAGVYNEQFF. The chain combines TRBV19 with TRBJ2-1; 9 bases are a match to TRBD2. Germline V gene sequence: CDR1 LNHDA, CDR2 SQIVND (reference sequence). The CDR3 runs to 15 residues. V shed 5 bases, J shed 3 bases, and the junction held 5 bases outside the gene matches. The variable domain in full, completed from reference TRBV19 and TRBJ2-1, reads DGGITQSPKYLFRKEGQNVTLSCEQNLNHDAMYWYRQDPGQGLRLIYYSQIVNDFQKGDIAEGYSVSREKKESFPLTVTSAQKNPTAFYLCASSVIAGVYNEQFFGPGTRLTVL.

CDR3 residues: CASSQPSTGGAYEQYF. CDR3 sequence (DNA): TGTGCCAGCAGCCAACCTTCGACAGGGGGGGCCTACGAGCAGTACTTC. V is TRBV4-2 and J is TRBJ2-7, with 9 bases aligning to TRBD1. The germline V gene has CDR1 LGHNA and CDR2 YNFKEQ. CDR3 length: 16 amino acids. With V trimmed by 2 bases and J by 2 bases, 7 bases remained unmatched.

The chain is built from TRBV6-6 and TRBJ2-7; no firm D call. The CDR3 is 11 residues long. Trimming cost V 10 bases and J 4 bases, with 11 bases left between them. The V gene's germline CDR1 is MNHNY and CDR2 SVGAGI (reference sequence). CDR3 bases: TGTGCCACCCAACAAAGGTACGAGCAGTACTTC. It translates to CATQQRYEQYF.

Notes on this clone: An end of the junction differs from the germline gene, which may be a read error. This chain joins TRBV9 and TRBJ1-6; 7 nucleotides match TRBD1. The CDR3 extends over 14 amino acids. The germline V gene encodes CDR1 SGDLS and CDR2 YYNGEE. CDR3 loop: CASSDRVSDSPLHF. CDR3 bases: TGTGCCAGTAGCGACAGGGTCTCTGATTCACCCCTCCACTTT. Combining the CDR3 with reference TRBV9 and TRBJ1-6 gives the whole variable domain DSGVTQTPKHLITATGQRVTLRCSPRSGDLSVYWYQQSLDQGLQFLIQYYNGEERAKGNILERFSAQQFPDLHSELNLSSLELGDSALYFCASSDRVSDSPLHFGNGTRLTVT.

V gene TRBV6-2 or TRBV6-3 combines with J gene TRBJ2-7; no clear D. The CDR3 covers 15 residues. CDR1 and CDR2 from the germline V gene are MNHEY and SVGEGT. Trimming left V 0 bases short and J 4 bases short, with 13 bases between. The CDR3 protein is CASSYSPGEGYEQYF. DNA of the CDR3: TGTGCCAGCAGTTACTCACCAGGTGAAGGGTACGAGCAGTACTTC.

This rearrangement joins TRBV5-1 to TRBJ2-5, with 8 nucleotides matching TRBD1. Losses at the gene ends were 6 bases for V and 1 base for J; bases not matched to a gene: 5. The CDR3 spans 14 residues. Germline V gene data show CDR1 as SGHRS and CDR2 as YFSETQ. This CDR3 is CASKSGTGQETQYF. In DNA, the CDR3 is TGCGCCAGCAAATCCGGGACAGGCCAAGAGACCCAGTACTTC.

The genes are TRBV10-3 and TRBJ1-1; no definite D call. CDR1 is ENHRY, CDR2 SYGVKD, per germline. The CDR3 loop spans 15 amino acids. V gave up 0 bases and J gave up 2 bases, with 10 bases separating them. The CDR3 DNA follows: TGTGCCATCAGTGAGTCTGAGGGAAGAAACACTGAAGCTTTCTTT. Its protein product is CAISESEGRNTEAFF.

V usage is TRBV19 and J usage is TRBJ1-2; D is unclear. Per germline, CDR1 LNHDA and CDR2 SQIVND (reference sequence). CDR3 length: 16 amino acids. V dropped 3 bases and J dropped 0 bases, with 14 bases sitting between them. The CDR3 spells CASSILLDGPNYGYTF. In nucleotides, the CDR3 is TGTGCCAGTAGTATCCTTCTCGATGGGCCTAACTATGGCTACACCTTC.

The rearrangement links TRBV19 to TRBJ1-4; no reliable D call. This CDR3 region has 16 residues. The V and J ends lost 4 bases and 0 bases respectively, with 12 bases between them. Germline CDR1 is LNHDA and CDR2 is SQIVND (reference sequence). CDR3 residues: CASSTARKPTNEKLFF. DNA of the CDR3: TGTGCCAGTAGTACCGCCCGGAAGCCAACTAATGAAAAACTGTTTTTT.

The chain has TRBV6-5 and TRBJ2-5; 7 positions agree with TRBD2. The junction had 9 bases not matched to a gene; V was cut back by 6 bases and J by 2 bases. The germline V gene has CDR1 MNHEY and CDR2 SVGAGI. This CDR3 spans 15 amino acids. The CDR3 spells CASRGHSAGQETQYF. In DNA form, the CDR3 reads TGTGCCAGCAGAGGGCACTCAGCGGGACAAGAGACCCAGTACTTC.

The V and J genes are TRBV24-1 and TRBJ2-5; D is possibly TRBD2 (6 bases). Trimming stripped 4 bases from V and 4 bases from J, with 12 bases between. Germline lookup yields CDR1 KGHDR and CDR2 SFDVKD. The CDR3 consists of 14 residues. The DNA for the CDR3 is TGTGCCACCAGTGACGCGGGAAGGCCAGAGACCCAGTACTTC. This translates into CATSDAGRPETQYF.

This chain joins TRBV24-1 and TRBJ1-2; 7 positions match TRBD1. This CDR3 region has 14 residues. Germline assignment: CDR1 KGHDR and CDR2 SFDVKD. The junction had 5 bases not matched to a gene; V was cut back by 4 bases and J by 4 bases. The CDR3 here is CATSEGDSFYGYTF. The CDR3 bases are TGTGCCACCAGTGAGGGGGACAGCTTCTATGGCTACACCTTC.

The chain recombines TRBV29-1 with TRBJ1-2; 8 bases match TRBD1. Germline-derived CDR1 and CDR2 are SQVTM and ANQGSEA. This CDR3 is 16 amino acids long. With 5 bases clipped from V and 4 bases from J, the junction kept 15 bases outside the gene matches. CDR3: CSVLKSGGLGGYGYTF. In nucleotides, the CDR3 is TGCAGCGTTTTGAAGTCAGGGGGCTTGGGTGGCTATGGCTACACCTTC.

The chain combines TRBV5-6 with TRBJ2-3; D unclear. Trimming stripped 5 bases from V and 0 bases from J, with 7 bases between. Germline V gene lookup returns CDR1 SGHDT and CDR2 YYEEEE. The CDR3 totals 13 residues. The CDR3 sequence is CASSFSSTDTQYF. DNA for the CDR3: TGTGCCAGCAGTTTTTCTAGCACAGATACGCAGTATTTT.

V usage is TRBV4-1 and J usage is TRBJ2-1; the D call may be TRBD1 or TRBD2 (6 bases each). Germline CDR1 is MGHRA and CDR2 is YSYEKL. The CDR3 is 19 residues long. Trimming stripped 3 bases from V and 4 bases from J, with 25 bases between. The DNA of the CDR3 is TGCGCCAGCAGCCACATCATATCAGGAAGGGGGGACTCTTACAATGAGCAGTTCTTC. This encodes CASSHIISGRGDSYNEQFF.

The chain couples TRBV6-2 or TRBV6-3 to TRBJ1-2, with 9 nucleotides matching TRBD1. Looked up from germline, CDR1 is MNHEY and CDR2 is SVGEGT. The CDR3 contains 13 residues. V shed 5 bases and J 3 bases; nucleotides not matched to a gene: 1. CDR3 DNA: TGTGCCAGCAGTACAGGGGGCGACTATGGCTACACCTTC. Translated, it gives CASSTGGDYGYTF.

This rearrangement joins TRBV6-6 to TRBJ2-6; TRBD2 aligns across 10 bases. The CDR3 sequence is 17 residues long. Germline trimming cut 5 bases from V and 0 bases from J; bases unmatched to any gene: 4. CDR1 is MNHNY, CDR2 SVGAGI, per germline (reference sequence). CDR3 loop: CASSLAGASSGANVLTF. CDR3 DNA sequence: TGTGCCAGCAGTCTAGCGGGAGCTTCCTCTGGGGCCAACGTCCTGACTTTC.

The chain is built from TRBV29-1 and TRBJ2-7; 10 bases agree with TRBD1. This CDR3 has 17 amino acids. The germline gives CDR1 SQVTM, CDR2 ANQGSEA. V lost 7 bases to trimming and J lost 5 bases; unmatched junction nucleotides: 20. The CDR3 loop is CSARQGARRTSHDEQYF. CDR3 DNA sequence: TGCAGCGCCAGACAGGGGGCTAGACGGACTAGTCATGACGAGCAGTACTTC.